A selection of T cell receptor beta chains follows, all from one sample in a study of CD8 T cells in Susac syndrome. TCRdb fed the immunoSEQ multiplex PCR reads into MiXCR, producing one record per CDR3 protein. The sample records about 100,000 distinct CDR3 sequences, approximately 95% being singletons. The specimen sequenced was CD8+ T cells from PBMCs. These receptors all stem from a human donor with Susac syndrome. CDR3s include the opening cysteine and the closing phenylalanine or tryptophan. The D gene is left open where the match is weak. The size of a clone is reported for some rows only, either as once, few or many, or as a class for expanded clones.

v_gene: TRBV7-9; abundance: -; j_gene: TRBJ2-2; d_gene: -; CDR3nt: TGTGCCAGCAGCTTAGGATCCGGGGAGCTGTTTTTT; CDR3aa: CASSLGSGELFF
v_gene: TRBV20-1; abundance: -; j_gene: TRBJ1-1; d_gene: -; CDR3nt: TGCAGTGCTAGAGATGGGGCAGCGAACACTGAAGCTTTCTTT; CDR3aa: CSARDGAANTEAFF
v_gene: TRBV5-1; abundance: few; j_gene: TRBJ2-3; d_gene: -; CDR3nt: TGCGCCAGCAGCTTGGAGCGCGGCACAGATACGCAGTATTTT; CDR3aa: CASSLERGTDTQYF
v_gene: TRBV14; abundance: -; j_gene: TRBJ2-1; d_gene: -; CDR3nt: TGTGCCAGCAGCCAAGTCCACGCTTCCTACAATGAGCAGTTCTTC; CDR3aa: CASSQVHASYNEQFF
v_gene: TRBV20-1; abundance: -; j_gene: TRBJ1-6; d_gene: -; CDR3nt: TGCAGTGCTAGAGATCGGGGGGCATCACCCCTCCACTTT; CDR3aa: CSARDRGASPLHF
v_gene: TRBV4-1; abundance: once; j_gene: TRBJ1-1; d_gene: -; CDR3nt: TGCGCCAGCAGCCAGGCTGGAGGGGGTGAAGCTTTCTTT; CDR3aa: CASSQAGGGEAFF
v_gene: TRBV6-5; abundance: -; j_gene: TRBJ2-5; d_gene: TRBD2; CDR3nt: TGTGCCAGCGGGGCTAGCGGGGCAGAGACCCAGTACTTC; CDR3aa: CASGASGAETQYF
v_gene: TRBV29-1; abundance: -; j_gene: TRBJ1-4; d_gene: TRBD1; CDR3nt: TGCAGCGCCTCAACTGACAGGGTATTAAAAAAACTGTTTTTT; CDR3aa: CSASTDRVLKKLFF
v_gene: TRBV7-9; abundance: -; j_gene: TRBJ2-2; d_gene: TRBD2; CDR3nt: TGTGCCAGCCATAGCGGGAGGGACACCGGGGAGCTGTTTTTT; CDR3aa: CASHSGRDTGELFF
v_gene: TRBV20-1; abundance: -; j_gene: TRBJ2-1; d_gene: TRBD1; CDR3nt: TGCAGTGCCTGGGACAGAAGATACAATGAGCAGTTCTTC; CDR3aa: CSAWDRRYNEQFF
v_gene: TRBV7-9; abundance: -; j_gene: TRBJ2-1; d_gene: TRBD2; CDR3nt: TGTGCCAGCAGTTATAGCGGGGGGACGTCCTACAATGAGCAGTTCTTC; CDR3aa: CASSYSGGTSYNEQFF
v_gene: TRBV10-3; abundance: -; j_gene: TRBJ2-4; d_gene: -; CDR3nt: TGTGCCATCAGTGAAGGAGAGGTTCAGTACTTC; CDR3aa: CAISEGEVQYF
v_gene: TRBV5-4; abundance: -; j_gene: TRBJ2-2; d_gene: -; CDR3nt: TGTGCCCCCTCCGGGAAAGTCGGAACGGAAACCGGGGAGCTGTTTTTT; CDR3aa: CAPSGKVGTETGELFF
v_gene: TRBV9; abundance: -; j_gene: TRBJ1-1; d_gene: -; CDR3nt: TGTGCCAGCAGCCCATACGGGAGGGGCACTGAAGCTTTCTTT; CDR3aa: CASSPYGRGTEAFF
v_gene: TRBV2; abundance: -; j_gene: TRBJ1-2; d_gene: TRBD1; CDR3nt: TGTGCCAGCAGTCAGAGGACAGGGCAAAGCTACACCTTC; CDR3aa: CASSQRTGQSYTF
v_gene: TRBV24-1; abundance: -; j_gene: TRBJ2-1; d_gene: -; CDR3nt: TGTGCCACCAGTGATAGAGGAACCAGCACCAATGAGCAGTTCTTC; CDR3aa: CATSDRGTSTNEQFF
v_gene: TRBV11-2; abundance: -; j_gene: TRBJ2-2; d_gene: -; CDR3nt: TGTGCCAGCGGGAAGGTGGAGGGAAACACCGGGGAGCTGTTTTTT; CDR3aa: CASGKVEGNTGELFF
v_gene: TRBV29-1; abundance: -; j_gene: TRBJ1-3; d_gene: TRBD1; CDR3nt: TGCAGCGTTTTCACAGGGGCTGGAAACACCATATATTTT; CDR3aa: CSVFTGAGNTIYF
v_gene: TRBV19; abundance: -; j_gene: TRBJ2-1; d_gene: TRBD2; CDR3nt: TGTGCCAGTAGTATCTGGCTAGCGGGGGACCCCTCCTACAATGAGCAGTTCTTC; CDR3aa: CASSIWLAGDPSYNEQFF
v_gene: TRBV5-4; abundance: -; j_gene: TRBJ1-1; d_gene: -; CDR3nt: TGTGCCAGCAACTCCAGGGGAGGGACTGAAGCTTTCTTT; CDR3aa: CASNSRGGTEAFF
v_gene: TRBV12-3/TRBV12-4; abundance: -; j_gene: TRBJ2-1; d_gene: TRBD2; CDR3nt: TGTGCCAGCAGTCCCCGGAGGAGCGGGGGATCCTACAATGAGCAGTTCTTC; CDR3aa: CASSPRRSGGSYNEQFF
v_gene: TRBV7-3; abundance: -; j_gene: TRBJ2-2; d_gene: -; CDR3nt: TGTGCCAGCAGCTTAGGGGGACACCCGAACACCGGGGAGCTGTTTTTT; CDR3aa: CASSLGGHPNTGELFF
v_gene: TRBV19; abundance: -; j_gene: TRBJ2-2; d_gene: -; CDR3nt: TGTGCCAGTAGTATAGGCACCGGGGAGCTGTTTTTT; CDR3aa: CASSIGTGELFF
v_gene: TRBV24-1; abundance: -; j_gene: TRBJ1-4; d_gene: -; CDR3nt: TGTGCCACCAGTGCTGGACAGTCAACTAATGAAAAACTGTTTTTT; CDR3aa: CATSAGQSTNEKLFF
v_gene: TRBV7-9; abundance: once; j_gene: TRBJ2-7; d_gene: -; CDR3nt: TGTGCCAGCAGCTCCCGGGACGCCTCCTACGAGCAGTACTTC; CDR3aa: CASSSRDASYEQYF
v_gene: TRBV7-9; abundance: -; j_gene: TRBJ1-2; d_gene: -; CDR3nt: TGTGCCAGCAACCCCGGGGGGGATGGCTACACCTTC; CDR3aa: CASNPGGDGYTF
v_gene: TRBV20-1; abundance: -; j_gene: TRBJ2-5; d_gene: TRBD1; CDR3nt: TGCAGTGCGACGACAGGGTTCGGAGAGACCCAGTACTTC; CDR3aa: CSATTGFGETQYF
v_gene: TRBV6-4; abundance: -; j_gene: TRBJ2-3; d_gene: -; CDR3nt: TGTGCCAGCAGTGACTTCCCGGACAGTTCTAGCACAGATACGCAGTATTTT; CDR3aa: CASSDFPDSSSTDTQYF
v_gene: TRBV4-1; abundance: once; j_gene: TRBJ1-5; d_gene: -; CDR3nt: TGCGCCAGCAGCGGACGTGTGGATCAGCCCCAGCATTTT; CDR3aa: CASSGRVDQPQHF
v_gene: TRBV20-1; abundance: -; j_gene: TRBJ1-1; d_gene: -; CDR3nt: TGCAGCACCCAGAGGGGGAACACTGAAGCTTTCTTT; CDR3aa: CSTQRGNTEAFF
v_gene: TRBV20-1; abundance: -; j_gene: TRBJ2-7; d_gene: -; CDR3nt: TGCAGTGCTAGGGGGCCCTTCCCCGAGCAGTACTTC; CDR3aa: CSARGPFPEQYF
v_gene: TRBV6-4; abundance: -; j_gene: TRBJ2-2; d_gene: -; CDR3nt: TGTGCCAGCAGTCCCGGTAACAGGGAAAATACCGGGGAGCTGTTTTTT; CDR3aa: CASSPGNRENTGELFF
v_gene: TRBV29-1; abundance: -; j_gene: TRBJ2-7; d_gene: -; CDR3nt: TGCAGCGTTGGAGGGGGAACCGGGAGCTCCTACGAGCAGTACTTC; CDR3aa: CSVGGGTGSSYEQYF
v_gene: TRBV6-5; abundance: -; j_gene: TRBJ2-3; d_gene: TRBD2; CDR3nt: TGTGCCAGCAGTTATAGCGGGAGTGGAGATACGCAGTATTTT; CDR3aa: CASSYSGSGDTQYF
v_gene: TRBV15; abundance: -; j_gene: TRBJ1-4; d_gene: TRBD1; CDR3nt: TGTGCCACCAGCAGGTTCCGGGACAGGGGTAATGAAAAACTGTTTTTT; CDR3aa: CATSRFRDRGNEKLFF
v_gene: TRBV9; abundance: once; j_gene: TRBJ2-5; d_gene: -; CDR3nt: TGTGCCAGCAGCGTAGAGGTCTCGGGGTGGACCCAGTACTTC; CDR3aa: CASSVEVSGWTQYF
v_gene: TRBV3-1; abundance: -; j_gene: TRBJ2-3; d_gene: -; CDR3nt: TGTGCCAGCAGCCACGGAGATCCTCCGCAAAGCACAGATACGCAGTATTTT; CDR3aa: CASSHGDPPQSTDTQYF
v_gene: TRBV29-1; abundance: -; j_gene: TRBJ2-7; d_gene: -; CDR3nt: TGCAGCGTCCCGATCCCTGGGGGGACCGAGCAGTACTTC; CDR3aa: CSVPIPGGTEQYF
v_gene: TRBV5-1; abundance: -; j_gene: TRBJ1-1; d_gene: -; CDR3nt: TGCGCCAGCAGCTCCCAGGGTCCGAACACTGAAGCTTTCTTT; CDR3aa: CASSSQGPNTEAFF
v_gene: TRBV20-1; abundance: -; j_gene: TRBJ2-1; d_gene: TRBD2; CDR3nt: TGCAGTGCTGCCGGGACTAGCGGCACAAGCTCCTACAATGAGCAGTTCTTC; CDR3aa: CSAAGTSGTSSYNEQFF
v_gene: TRBV7-9; abundance: once; j_gene: TRBJ1-1; d_gene: -; CDR3nt: TGTGCCAGCAGCTTAGCGACGGGGGGGTGGAAAGAAGCTTTCTTT; CDR3aa: CASSLATGGWKEAFF
v_gene: TRBV14; abundance: -; j_gene: TRBJ2-3; d_gene: -; CDR3nt: TGTGCCAGCAGCCAAGAAAATACGCAGTATTTT; CDR3aa: CASSQENTQYF
v_gene: TRBV28; abundance: -; j_gene: TRBJ1-1; d_gene: TRBD1; CDR3nt: TGTGCCAGCAGTTTACCCAGGGGGCCGCCAGAAGAAGCTTTCTTT; CDR3aa: CASSLPRGPPEEAFF
v_gene: TRBV20-1; abundance: once; j_gene: TRBJ2-2; d_gene: TRBD2; CDR3nt: TGCAGTGCTAGAGAGGCAGCGGGAGTCGACACCGGGGAGCTGTTTTTT; CDR3aa: CSAREAAGVDTGELFF
v_gene: TRBV15; abundance: -; j_gene: TRBJ2-7; d_gene: TRBD2; CDR3nt: TGTGCCACCAGCAGAGGAGGTAGCGGGAGTCTCTACGAGCAGTACTTC; CDR3aa: CATSRGGSGSLYEQYF
v_gene: TRBV18; abundance: -; j_gene: TRBJ1-2; d_gene: TRBD1; CDR3nt: TGTGCCAGCTCACGGACAGGGGGCAACTATGGCTACACCTTC; CDR3aa: CASSRTGGNYGYTF
v_gene: TRBV6-5; abundance: -; j_gene: TRBJ1-1; d_gene: -; CDR3nt: TGTGCCAGCAGTTACCAGGAGAGGGCTTTCTTT; CDR3aa: CASSYQERAFF
v_gene: TRBV7-2; abundance: -; j_gene: TRBJ2-1; d_gene: TRBD2; CDR3nt: TGTGCCAGCAGCCCCTGGGCGGGAGCAGGTGAGCAGTTCTTC; CDR3aa: CASSPWAGAGEQFF
v_gene: TRBV28; abundance: -; j_gene: TRBJ2-1; d_gene: -; CDR3nt: TGTGCCAGCAGTCGGACGGAGCGGAATGAGCAGTTCTTC; CDR3aa: CASSRTERNEQFF
v_gene: TRBV5-1; abundance: -; j_gene: TRBJ1-1; d_gene: -; CDR3nt: TGCGCCAGCAGTTCTGACCTTACCGGGGCTTTCTTT; CDR3aa: CASSSDLTGAFF